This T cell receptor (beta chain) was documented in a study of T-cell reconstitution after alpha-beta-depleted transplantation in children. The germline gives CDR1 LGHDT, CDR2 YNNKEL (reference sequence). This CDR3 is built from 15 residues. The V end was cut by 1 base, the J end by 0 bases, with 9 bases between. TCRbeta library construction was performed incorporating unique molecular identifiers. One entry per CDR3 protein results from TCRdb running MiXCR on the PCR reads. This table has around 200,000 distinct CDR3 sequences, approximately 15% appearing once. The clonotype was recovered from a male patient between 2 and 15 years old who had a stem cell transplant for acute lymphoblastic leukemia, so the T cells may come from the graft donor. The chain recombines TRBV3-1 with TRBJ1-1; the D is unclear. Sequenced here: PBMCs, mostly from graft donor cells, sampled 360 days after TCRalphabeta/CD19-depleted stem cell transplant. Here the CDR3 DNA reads TGTGCCAGCAGCCAAGGACTTACCATGAACACTGAAGCTTTCTTT. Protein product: CASSQGLTMNTEAFF.